These T cell receptor beta chains were read from a single sample in a study of blood T cell repertoires in COVID-19. Profiling relied on immunoSEQ multiplex PCR, and the TCRdb table lists in-frame clones only, not all of them. The sample has about 220,000 clones, approximately 83% seen once. Input material: peripheral blood. The receptors come from a woman between 55 and 75 years old with acute or convalescent COVID-19. CDR3s include the opening cysteine and the closing phenylalanine or tryptophan.

CDR3aa: CASSLDRNYGYTF; j_gene: TRBJ1-2; v_gene: TRBV11-2
CDR3aa: CASSRTGMAYEQYF; j_gene: TRBJ2-7; v_gene: TRBV7-2
CDR3aa: CASSDEGVYGYTF; j_gene: TRBJ1-2; v_gene: TRBV9
CDR3aa: CASRYRRGNEQFF; j_gene: TRBJ2-1; v_gene: TRBV27
CDR3aa: CASSLGGMNTEAFF; j_gene: TRBJ1-1; v_gene: TRBV5-4
CDR3aa: CAGRGVGAGGAFF; j_gene: TRBJ1-1; v_gene: TRBV2
CDR3aa: CASSFYDDRGVYGYTF; j_gene: TRBJ1-2; v_gene: TRBV7-2
CDR3aa: CASKLQGGYTF; j_gene: TRBJ1-2; v_gene: TRBV2
CDR3aa: CASSYLDRNTEAFF; j_gene: TRBJ1-1; v_gene: TRBV9
CDR3aa: CASSLGGGWGYTF; j_gene: TRBJ1-2; v_gene: TRBV7-9
CDR3aa: CASSTSRDRGLVGELFF; j_gene: TRBJ2-2; v_gene: TRBV7-8
CDR3aa: CAWSVGDRGGGYTF; j_gene: TRBJ1-2; v_gene: TRBV30
CDR3aa: CASSLQGSSYNSPLHF; j_gene: TRBJ1-6; v_gene: TRBV7-9
CDR3aa: CASSSGQGAFNEQFF; j_gene: TRBJ2-1; v_gene: TRBV9
CDR3aa: CASHRGTETTNYGYTF; j_gene: TRBJ1-2; v_gene: TRBV19
CDR3aa: CSARVGAGYTF; j_gene: TRBJ1-2; v_gene: TRBV20-1
CDR3aa: CASSYSLDRMNTEAFF; j_gene: TRBJ1-1; v_gene: TRBV6-5
CDR3aa: CASSLQETQYF; j_gene: TRBJ2-5; v_gene: TRBV6-5
CDR3aa: CASSPGQITGELFF; j_gene: TRBJ2-2; v_gene: TRBV27
CDR3aa: CASSTPYRSGANVLTF; j_gene: TRBJ2-6; v_gene: TRBV5-4
CDR3aa: CASSLGLQGTQYF; j_gene: TRBJ2-3; v_gene: TRBV7-9
CDR3aa: CASPTKGQGAKKNYGYTF; j_gene: TRBJ1-2; v_gene: TRBV27
CDR3aa: CASSLGAGALYGYTF; j_gene: TRBJ1-2; v_gene: TRBV5-1
CDR3aa: CASRGPGGQAYGYTF; j_gene: TRBJ1-2; v_gene: TRBV6-5
CDR3aa: CASTRGRGGSSQPQHF; j_gene: TRBJ1-5; v_gene: TRBV19
CDR3aa: CASSFLAGDLTDTQYF; j_gene: TRBJ2-3; v_gene: TRBV28
CDR3aa: CASFGTGSNQPQHF; j_gene: TRBJ1-5; v_gene: TRBV28
CDR3aa: CASSLARGNSNQPQHF; j_gene: TRBJ1-5; v_gene: TRBV7-8
CDR3aa: CASSEDSNEQFF; j_gene: TRBJ2-1; v_gene: TRBV2
CDR3aa: CASSSQGKGYYGYTF; j_gene: TRBJ1-2; v_gene: TRBV6-5
CDR3aa: CASSQRQGRSPLHF; j_gene: TRBJ1-6; v_gene: TRBV14
CDR3aa: CASTLLGGQSTDTQYF; j_gene: TRBJ2-3; v_gene: TRBV21-1
CDR3aa: CASIPQPGQGLGGYTF; j_gene: TRBJ1-2; v_gene: TRBV19
CDR3aa: CASSSTSGGDYEQYF; j_gene: TRBJ2-7; v_gene: TRBV13
CDR3aa: CASSLYPGTGNQETQYF; j_gene: TRBJ2-5; v_gene: TRBV27
CDR3aa: CASSDRGGNGYTF; j_gene: TRBJ1-2; v_gene: TRBV2
CDR3aa: CASSEEGRASEAFF; j_gene: TRBJ1-1; v_gene: TRBV2
CDR3aa: CASSPGTDRYEQYF; j_gene: TRBJ2-7; v_gene: TRBV7-9
CDR3aa: CASSIGGAQPQHF; j_gene: TRBJ1-5; v_gene: TRBV19
CDR3aa: CASSGIPGQNSYEQYF; j_gene: TRBJ2-7; v_gene: TRBV21-1
CDR3aa: CASKTHRGDQPQHF; j_gene: TRBJ1-5; v_gene: TRBV2
CDR3aa: CASSFPGVDQETQYF; j_gene: TRBJ2-5; v_gene: TRBV5-4
CDR3aa: CSATRSTEAFF; j_gene: TRBJ1-1; v_gene: TRBV20-1
CDR3aa: CASSQQGALTGELFF; j_gene: TRBJ2-2; v_gene: TRBV11-2
CDR3aa: CATSRDGGQGYYNEQFF; j_gene: TRBJ2-1; v_gene: TRBV15
CDR3aa: CASSLSPGMNTEAFF; j_gene: TRBJ1-1; v_gene: TRBV6-5
CDR3aa: CASSQLGGRDTEAFF; j_gene: TRBJ1-1; v_gene: TRBV5-1
CDR3aa: CASSLIDAGGGYTF; j_gene: TRBJ1-2; v_gene: TRBV5-5